This T cell receptor (beta chain) comes out of a study of cytomegalovirus exposure and HLA in healthy donors. Turning to this clone: Its specificity is not known.

Findings and limits, study-wide: A later analysis linked a missense variant in DCLRE1C to the trimming of TCR beta V and J genes.

The CDR3 is 15 residues long. Per the germline V gene, CDR1 is MNHNY and CDR2 is SVGAGI (reference sequence). The J segment lost 8 bases and the V segment lost 5 bases, leaving 7 bases of the junction unmatched. Primers included in the PCR were 60 Vbeta and 13 Jbeta primers. Assay: immunoSEQ multiplex PCR; the TCRdb copy retains only in-frame clones and omits some. Of 150,000 or so clones listed, around 82% are singletons. The TCR comes from a woman aged 45 to 65 in good health and CMV-seropositive. Source material: PBMCs. The chain links TRBV6-6 to TRBJ2-3; the match to TRBD2 covers 13 bases. In DNA, the CDR3 is TGTGCCAGCAGTCTCGGACTAGCGGGGGCCTCTACGCAGTATTTT. It translates to CASSLGLAGASTQYF.